This entry features one TCR beta chain sequence. No antigen is known for it. Base qualities are not provided; no much larger clone lies one nucleotide away. The data were taken from a study of control samples from healthy donors and cancer patients (TCRdb year 2020). From cysteine to phenylalanine, the CDR3 is 15 amino acids long. Only the CDR3 portion is preserved as DNA: 45 bases, with reading frame beginning at the first base. As encoded in the germline V gene (reference sequence), CDR1 is MNHEY while CDR2 is SMNVEV. Trimming takes 1 base off V and 4 bases off J; junction bases not matched to a gene: 4. Receptors were amplified or captured by the immunoSEQ multiplex PCR assay. TCRdb carries this immuneACCESS record with in-frame sequences only. Its versions omit some clonotypes, under half of them owing to an unresolved V gene in the studies checked, with the rest unexplained. Recorded for this sample are tens of thousands of clones; approximately 94% of them occurred a single time. 4.5% to 6% of the sample is taken by the ten largest.

The receptor's source is a young woman in good health. The chain is made from TRBV27 and TRBJ2-7; 10 bases in between match TRBD2. Input material: blood. The CDR3: CASSLLASGSYEQYF. In nucleotides, the sequence is TGTGCCAGCAGTTTATTGGCTAGCGGGAGTTACGAGCAGTACTTC.